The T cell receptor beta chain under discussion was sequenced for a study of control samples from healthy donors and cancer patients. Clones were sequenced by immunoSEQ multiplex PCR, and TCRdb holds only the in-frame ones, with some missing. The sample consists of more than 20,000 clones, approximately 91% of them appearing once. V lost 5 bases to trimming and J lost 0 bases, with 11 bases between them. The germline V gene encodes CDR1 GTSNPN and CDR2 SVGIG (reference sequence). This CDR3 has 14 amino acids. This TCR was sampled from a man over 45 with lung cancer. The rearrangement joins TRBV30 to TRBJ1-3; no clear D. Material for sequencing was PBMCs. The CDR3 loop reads CAWESAVSGNTIYF. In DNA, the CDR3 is TGTGCCTGGGAATCGGCGGTCTCTGGAAACACCATATATTTT.